This T cell receptor delta chain stems from a study of intestinal T cells in coeliac disease (TCRdb year 2020). Concerning the study at large: Coeliac patients were found to be much younger than controls, with mean ages of approximately 16.0 versus 55 years recorded in the TRG cohort. Raised anti-tissue transglutaminase antibodies were present in all coeliac patients in the TRD cohort but in no controls. Duodenal biopsies from approximately ten coeliac disease patients and approximately ten non-coeliac controls were included in the TCR-delta (TRD) cohort. Duodenal biopsies from around 35 coeliac disease patients and over 20 non-coeliac controls made up a second, larger TCR-gamma (TRG) cohort. Study-wide conclusions, independent of this receptor: FFPE-derived DNA was found to be relatively degraded, and loss of a proportion of TCR sequences in each sample was likely caused by this degradation. All 22 biopsies in training were correctly classified by TRD kmer-based clustering, and a leave-one-out accuracy of about 90% was reported. A significant age difference was observed between coeliac and control groups, although significant classification was not yielded by an age-split analysis. Of about 54 biopsies, around 50 (about 94%) were correctly classified by TRG clustering, which had a reported leave-one-out accuracy of around 87%. There was no way to tell repeated CDR3 amino acid sequences apart from PCR duplicates.

For each case, genomic DNA was extracted from ten 5-um FFPE scrolls with the QIAamp DNA FFPE tissue kit. Fully anonymised formalin-fixed paraffin-embedded duodenal biopsies surplus to diagnostic needs were used to test TCR repertoire-based classification of coeliac disease. No clinical or histological suspicion of coeliac disease was present in controls, and upper endoscopy was performed in controls for reflux, dyspepsia or gastritis. Libraries were built with multiplex PCR. Bulk amplification of TRD repertoires was performed from about 160 ng of biopsy DNA with the Biomed-2 kit. Before sequencing, purified TRD amplicons were pooled in equal amounts into a 4 nM library. Sequencing of the TRD libraries was done on an Illumina MiSeq with v3 chemistry and 2 x 300 cycles. Turning to the authors' computational methods: FastX removed reads in which more than 10% of nucleotides fell below the per-patient third-quartile quality score. Alignment of reads was performed with IMGT/HighV-QUEST so that V, D and J genes were assigned, CDR3 regions were identified and functionality was assessed. Sequences were converted to amino acids, and every sequence predicted to be non-functional was removed. CDR3s were split into kmers, with and without positional annotation; kmer frequencies underwent PCA, and samples were clustered using all 1023 combinations of PCs 1-10. Classification was validated by leave-one-out cross-validation, re-optimising parameters on the remaining samples each time. Shannon diversity was calculated using the vegan R package from repeated random subsamples equal to the lowest read count. TCRdb called clones anew from the public reads via CATT; matching DNA rows were later pooled. None of the V and J calls come from the authors' own analysis; TCRdb made them. This sample's table lists about 82 delta-chain clones.

A word on this clone: It lacks a known antigen. Base quality data are lacking; no much larger clone is found one base away.

The CDR3 starts with the cysteine, ends with the phenylalanine, and has 15 residues. Left in the record is the CDR3 DNA by itself, 45 bases read in frame from the first base. The specimen was a duodenal biopsy. Without a V gene call, the J gene is given as TRDJ1; TRDD3 is the table's D call and was not checked against the DNA. The clonotype originates from a human donor who served as a control with a normal duodenal biopsy, not a healthy volunteer. The CDR3 loop reads CASLCLPGPRGKLIF. The nucleotide sequence is given as TGTGCTTCATTGTGCCTTCCGGGTCCCCGGGGGAAACTCATCTTT.